These 25 T cell receptor beta chains were sequenced from one sample in a study of shared clonotypes between healthy human individuals. The protocol was immunoSEQ multiplex PCR, while the TCRdb copy is restricted to in-frame clones and leaves out a portion. The sample includes under 600,000 clones, 97% of them seen just once. Material for sequencing was naive CD4+ T cells sorted from blood. Subset: CD45RA+ positively selected. These receptors were taken from a woman in her twenties or thirties in good health.

The V and J genes are TRBV10-1 and TRBJ2-3; 8 bases fit TRBD2. The CDR3 runs to 15 residues. The V and J ends lost 5 bases and 0 bases, in that order; junction bases with no gene match: 4. Germline V gene lookup returns CDR1 WNHNN and CDR2 SYGVQD (reference sequence). The CDR3 DNA follows: TGCGCCAGCAGTAAAACTAGCGGTAGCACAGATACGCAGTATTTT. Encoded protein: CASSKTSGSTDTQYF.

The V and J genes are TRBV28 and TRBJ1-1; TRBD1 aligns across 7 bases. Trimming cost V 7 bases and J 8 bases; bases outside gene matches: 13. Germline V gene lookup returns CDR1 MDHEN and CDR2 SYDVKM. The CDR3 is 14 residues long. This CDR3 reads CASNPGQEIFEAFF. The CDR3 nucleotides are TGTGCCAGCAACCCCGGACAGGAGATCTTCGAAGCTTTCTTT.

V is TRBV28 and J is TRBJ2-7; D possibly uses TRBD1 or TRBD2 (6 bases each). This CDR3 spans 18 amino acids. V gave up 1 base and J gave up 4 bases, with 23 bases separating them. The germline V gene has CDR1 MDHEN and CDR2 SYDVKM. CDR3 region: CASSLSVLPGALIYEQYF. As DNA, the CDR3 is TGTGCCAGCAGTTTATCGGTTCTTCCGGGGGCCCTTATATACGAGCAGTACTTC.

V usage is TRBV18 and J usage is TRBJ2-1; 7 nucleotides align to TRBD2. The CDR3 has 16 residues. Germline assignment: CDR1 KGHSH and CDR2 LQKENI. After removal of 3 bases from V and 2 bases from J, the junction contained 7 bases not matched to a gene. The CDR3 loop reads CASSPHPGGAYNEQFF. The DNA of the CDR3 is TGTGCCAGCTCACCTCACCCGGGAGGTGCCTACAATGAGCAGTTCTTC. Full variable domain (rest looked up from reference TRBV18 and TRBJ2-1): NAGVMQNPRHLVRRRGQEARLRCSPMKGHSHVYWYRQLPEEGLKFMVYLQKENIIDESGMPKERFSAEFPKEGPSILRIQQVVRGDSAAYFCASSPHPGGAYNEQFFGPGTRLTVL.

The chain couples TRBV7-6 to TRBJ2-3, with 13 bases lining up with TRBD2. The ends lost 2 bases at V and 7 bases at J; junction bases unmatched: 24. The CDR3 is 22 amino acids. Germline V gene sequence: CDR1 SGHVS, CDR2 FNYEAQ. CDR3 residues: CASSLNLRTSGSLKPRTNTQYF. CDR3 DNA sequence: TGTGCCAGCAGCTTAAATCTCCGGACTAGCGGGAGCCTCAAGCCGAGGACAAATACGCAGTATTTT.

This chain links TRBV15 with TRBJ1-3; maybe TRBD1 (6 bases). V gave up 0 bases and J gave up 0 bases, with 15 bases separating them. CDR3 size: 18 residues. Germline CDR1 is LNHNV and CDR2 is YYDKDF (reference sequence). This CDR3 is CATSRDGGRAPSGNTIYF. The CDR3 bases are TGTGCCACCAGCAGAGATGGGGGCAGAGCTCCCTCTGGAAACACCATATATTTT.

The CDR3 protein is CASSPEGLSGNTIYF. The CDR3 nucleotides read TGTGCCAGCTCACCAGAGGGGTTGTCTGGAAACACCATATATTTT. The chain recombines TRBV18 with TRBJ1-3; TRBD1 is a possible D gene (5 bases). CDR3 length: 15 residues. CDR1 and CDR2 (germline): KGHSH, LQKENI. The V end was cut by 2 bases, the J end by 1 base, with 9 bases between.

V and J are TRBV18 and TRBJ2-3, with 7 bases identical to TRBD2. This CDR3 has 14 amino acids. Trimming at V came to 3 bases and at J to 2 bases, leaving 2 bases not matched to a gene. Germline loops: CDR1 KGHSH, CDR2 LQKENI. CDR3 nucleotides: TGTGCCAGCTCACCGAGACTAGCCACAGATACGCAGTATTTT. It translates to CASSPRLATDTQYF.

The CDR3 reads CASSPEEGPLSGNTIYF. CDR3 bases: TGTGCCAGCAGTCCTGAGGAGGGACCCCTCTCTGGAAACACCATATATTTT. The chain is built from TRBV27 and TRBJ1-3; D is possibly TRBD1 (5 bases). The germline V gene has CDR1 MNHEY and CDR2 SMNVEV (reference sequence). The CDR3 sequence is 17 residues long. Deletions cut 5 bases from V and 0 bases from J, with 17 bases between.

The chain carries TRBV29-1 and TRBJ2-5; TRBD2 is a possible D gene (5 bases). The CDR3 runs to 12 residues. V was clipped by 5 bases and J by 4 bases, with 11 bases between them. The germline V gene encodes CDR1 SQVTM and CDR2 ANQGSEA. The CDR3 DNA reads TGCAGCGTTTTGCGGGCGGGAGAGACCCAGTACTTC. Translated, it gives CSVLRAGETQYF.

The V call is TRBV14, the J call TRBJ1-2, with 9 bases matching TRBD1. V shed 4 bases and J 8 bases; nucleotides not matched to a gene: 11. Per the germline V gene, CDR1 is SGHDN and CDR2 is FVKESK. The CDR3 is made up of 15 amino acids. The CDR3 sequence is CASSLKAGQGFGYTF. The CDR3 DNA is TGTGCCAGCAGCCTCAAAGCGGGACAGGGTTTCGGCTACACCTTC.

V is TRBV15 and J is TRBJ2-5; 8 bases fit TRBD2. The DNA end lines up better with TRBJ2-7; the J call may be wrong. Germline assignment: CDR1 LNHNV and CDR2 YYDKDF (reference sequence). The CDR3 is made up of 15 amino acids. CDR3 sequence (DNA): TGTGCCACCAGCAGAGGTCATAGCGGGAACTACGAGCAGTACTTC. This encodes CATSRGHSGNYEQYF.

This rearrangement joins TRBV6-1 to TRBJ1-5; TRBD1 aligns across 7 bases. This CDR3 is 15 amino acids long. From germline, CDR1 is MNHNS and CDR2 SASEGT. The trim removed 6 bases at V and 5 bases at J, leaving 10 bases unmatched. The CDR3 region has the DNA TGTGCCAGCAGGGTAGACAGGGCCCCGTATCAGCCCCAGCATTTT. It translates to CASRVDRAPYQPQHF.

This rearrangement joins TRBV19 to TRBJ2-1, with D hard to call. Deletions cut 7 bases from V and 0 bases from J, with 13 bases between. Germline CDR1 is LNHDA and CDR2 is SQIVND (reference sequence). The CDR3 has 15 residues. For the CDR3, the DNA is TGTGCCAGTAAACCCTTATTTCTCTCCTACAATGAGCAGTTCTTC. Residues: CASKPLFLSYNEQFF.

The chain uses TRBV6-5 and TRBJ2-1; 7 bases are shared with TRBD2. CDR3 size: 14 residues. V trimming: 5 bases; J trimming: 8 bases; junction bases outside the gene matches: 9. CDR1 is MNHEY, CDR2 SVGAGI, per germline. CDR3 bases: TGTGCCAGCAGTAGGCGGGAGCTTTCGGATGAGCAGTTCTTC. Amino acid sequence: CASSRRELSDEQFF.

CDR3 in DNA: TGTGCCAGCAGTAGTACTGAGCGGTCCTACAATGAGCAGTTCTTC. Protein: CASSSTERSYNEQFF. This chain joins TRBV6-1 and TRBJ2-1; D might be TRBD2 (5 bases). The V end was cut by 5 bases, the J end by 1 base, with 12 bases between. The V gene's germline CDR1 is MNHNS and CDR2 SASEGT. This CDR3 comprises 15 residues.

The chain joins TRBV27 to TRBJ1-1; D gene unclear. This CDR3 contains 14 residues. Germline V gene sequence: CDR1 MNHEY, CDR2 SMNVEV (reference sequence). V gave up 4 bases and J gave up 4 bases, with 13 bases separating them. The CDR3 bases are TGTGCCAGCAGTTCTCTCTTTAGGAGCACTGAAGCTTTCTTT. Its protein product is CASSSLFRSTEAFF.

The chain combines TRBV2 with TRBJ2-7; a possible D gene is TRBD2 (5 bases). Germline V gene lookup returns CDR1 SNHLY and CDR2 FYNNEI. The V end lost 6 bases, the J end lost 0 bases, and 15 bases lay between the germline ends. The length of the CDR3 is 15 residues. This CDR3 is CASRYKSGYSYEQYF. As DNA, the CDR3 is TGTGCCAGCAGATATAAAAGCGGCTACTCCTACGAGCAGTACTTC.

Comments on this clone: The sample holds other DNA sequences that translate to the same CDR3. The chain employs TRBV5-8 and TRBJ2-5; D is unclear. V lost 0 bases, J lost 5 bases, and 2 bases lay in between. The CDR3 runs 11 residues. CDR1 SGHTS and CDR2 YDEGEE come from the germline V gene. In DNA form, the CDR3 reads TGTGCCAGCAGCTTGGAGGAGACCCAGTACTTC. Its translation: CASSLEETQYF.

V is TRBV6-5 and J is TRBJ2-7; 10 nucleotides agree with TRBD2. Germline CDR1 is MNHEY and CDR2 is SVGAGI. The CDR3 extends over 15 amino acids. The V segment lost 3 bases and the J segment 6 bases; nucleotides outside the gene matches: 8. CDR3 loop: CASSYEASGSGEQYF. The CDR3 region has the DNA TGTGCCAGCAGTTATGAGGCTAGCGGGAGCGGCGAGCAGTACTTC.

The V call is TRBV2, the J call TRBJ1-1, with 8 nucleotides matching TRBD1. The CDR3 is made up of 12 amino acids. Germline V gene lookup returns CDR1 SNHLY and CDR2 FYNNEI. Trimming took 7 bases from V and 12 from J; bases not matched to a gene: 10. CDR3 DNA: TGTGCCAGCACCGACAGGGGAGAGAGGTCTTTCTTT. Translated, it gives CASTDRGERSFF. The full variable domain, completed using reference TRBV2 and TRBJ1-1, is EPEVTQTPSHQVTQMGQEVILRCVPISNHLYFYWYRQILGQKVEFLVSFYNNEISEKSEIFDDQFSVERPDGSNFTLKIRSTKLEDSAMYFCASTDRGERSFFGQGTRLTVV.

This clone was picked up one time. The chain links TRBV7-9 to TRBJ2-7; 7 bases align to TRBD1. The junction had 5 bases not matched to a gene; V was cut back by 1 base and J by 2 bases. CDR1 is SEHNR, CDR2 FQNEAQ, per germline (reference sequence). CDR3 length: 15 amino acids. The CDR3 loop is CASSLEGTVAYEQYF. CDR3 in DNA: TGTGCCAGCAGCTTAGAGGGGACAGTGGCCTACGAGCAGTACTTC. The whole variable domain, remainder taken from reference TRBV7-9 and TRBJ2-7, is DTGVSQNPRHKITKRGQNVTFRCDPISEHNRLYWYRQTLGQGPEFLTYFQNEAQLEKSRLLSDRFSAERPKGSFSTLEIQRTEQGDSAMYLCASSLEGTVAYEQYFGPGTRLTVT.

The chain joins TRBV7-9 to TRBJ2-7; D is unclear. V was cut by 4 bases and J by 11 bases, with 15 bases left in between. Germline V lookup: CDR1 SEHNR, CDR2 FQNEAQ (reference sequence). The CDR3 has 12 residues. CDR3 coding DNA: TGTGCCAGCAGCTCGAACGACCCGGTGGAGTACTTC. It is translated as CASSSNDPVEYF.

The V gene is TRBV28, the J gene TRBJ2-7, with 10 bases fitting TRBD2. Losses at the gene ends were 5 bases for V and 2 bases for J; bases not matched to a gene: 9. This CDR3 contains 16 residues. Per germline, CDR1 MDHEN and CDR2 SYDVKM. CDR3 coding DNA: TGTGCCAGCAGTACCGGGGGACTAGCGAACACCTACGAGCAGTACTTC. As protein: CASSTGGLANTYEQYF.

CDR3 bases: TGTGCCATCAGTGAGGGACAGTCCGACTCCTACGAGCAGTACTTC. This gives the protein CAISEGQSDSYEQYF. The chain links TRBV10-3 to TRBJ2-7; weak D call: TRBD1 (6 bases). V was pared by 2 bases and J by 0 bases, with 11 bases between. The germline V gene has CDR1 ENHRY and CDR2 SYGVKD. CDR3 size: 15 residues.